In its sample, the clone carrying this T cell receptor (beta chain) was seen once. The antigen is undetermined. This sample is part of a study of Ad26.COV2.S vaccination and SARS-CoV-2 variants. Study in general: Within the COV1001 Ad26.COV2.S trial arm, the donor was enrolled. The authors gave Ad26.COV2.S intramuscularly, either once or twice 56 days apart. Findings and limits, study-wide: Using TCR breadth and depth analyses may have led to underestimated total T cell responses.

Here immunoSEQ multiplex PCR was the method, and the copy in TCRdb shows in-frame clones only, minus some. The sample lists 300,000 to 350,000 clones; about 86% were seen once. Treatment here: some 20 received Ad26.COV2.S at low or high dose, single or two shots; a few received placebo; per-sample allocation not given. On day 63 after the first injection, vaccine and placebo recipients gave samples. Wuhan-strain spike was delivered by a replication-incompetent Ad26 vector. Trimming cost V 3 bases and J 3 bases, with 9 bases left between them. The CDR3 consists of 14 residues. CDR1 and CDR2 (germline): LGHDT, YNNKEL (reference sequence).

The rearrangement joins TRBV3-1 (or the pseudogene TRBV3-2) to TRBJ2-1, with D unresolved. The sequence was collected from a person aged 18-65 years who received the Ad26.COV2.S COVID-19 vaccine or a placebo. The sequencing used peripheral blood, collected in a trial of Ad26.COV2.S vaccine versus placebo. CDR3 bases: TGTGCCAGCAGCCAGGTGGCTATCTACAATGAGCAGTTCTTC. This translates into CASSQVAIYNEQFF.